The 15 T cell receptor beta chains below all came from one sample that was sequenced in a study of blood T cell repertoires in COVID-19. The data were produced by immunoSEQ multiplex PCR, yet TCRdb's version contains in-frame clones alone and is incomplete. The sample consists of over 200,000 clones, about four fifths of them appearing once. The sequenced sample consisted of PBMCs or T cells enriched from blood (not recorded which). The receptors stem from a woman aged 40 to 49 who had recovered from COVID-19.

The V and J genes are TRBV5-6 and TRBJ1-1, with TRBD1 identical over 7 bases. Per germline, CDR1 SGHDT and CDR2 YYEEEE. V lost 3 bases and J lost 0; bases outside the gene matches: 11. The CDR3 runs to 17 residues. CDR3 nucleotide sequence: TGTGCCAGCAGCTCTAAAAACAGGGGCCGTATGAACACTGAAGCTTTCTTT. It specifies CASSSKNRGRMNTEAFF.

A remark on this clone: This sequence is one base from a far larger clone and is likely a read error. Other DNA sequences in the same sample also yield this CDR3. The J gene is TRBJ1-1, the V gene TRBV18, with TRBD1 as a possible D gene (5 bases). CDR3 length: 14 amino acids. In germline, CDR1 is KGHSH, CDR2 LQKENI. V was clipped by 2 bases and J by 1 base, with 8 bases between them. The CDR3, as DNA: TGTGCCAGCTCACCAACGGGGGAGAACACTGAAGCTTTCTTT. Amino acids: CASSPTGENTEAFF.

This rearrangement joins TRBV24-1 to TRBJ2-3, with 10 positions matching TRBD2. Unmatched junction bases numbered 12, after V lost 3 bases and J lost 7 bases. Germline V lookup: CDR1 KGHDR, CDR2 SFDVKD. The length of the CDR3 is 17 residues. The CDR3 sequence is CATSDRLAGERSYTQYF. In DNA, the CDR3 is TGTGCCACCAGTGATAGACTAGCGGGCGAGCGAAGTTATACGCAGTATTTT.

The chain couples TRBV7-8 to TRBJ2-1; 11 bases line up with TRBD1. V lost 1 base to trimming and J lost 12 bases; unmatched junction nucleotides: 8. The CDR3 is 15 residues long. CDR1 and CDR2 (germline): SGHVS, FQNEAQ. As DNA, the CDR3 is TGTGCCAGCAGCTTAGGTTGGACAGGGGGCAAAGGGCAGTTCTTC. Protein product: CASSLGWTGGKGQFF. The full variable domain, in which reference TRBV7-8 and TRBJ2-1 provide the parts outside the CDR3, is GAGVSQSPRYKVAKRGQDVALRCDPISGHVSLFWYQQALGQGPEFLTYFQNEAQLDKSGLPSDRFFAERPEGSVSTLKIQRTQQEDSAVYLCASSLGWTGGKGQFFGPGTRLTVL.

The rearrangement uses TRBV6-6 and TRBJ2-7; TRBD1 aligns across 12 bases. J gave up 3 bases and V 4 bases, and 4 bases lay outside the gene matches. The CDR3 length is 15 residues. Germline lookup yields CDR1 MNHNY and CDR2 SVGAGI (reference sequence). The CDR3 loop is CASSSGTGGIYEQYF. In DNA form, the CDR3 reads TGTGCCAGCAGTTCGGGGACAGGGGGCATCTACGAGCAGTACTTC.

The chain joins TRBV28 to TRBJ1-1; D gene unclear. Germline V CDR1 and CDR2: MDHEN, SYDVKM. This CDR3 is built from 15 residues. With 3 bases removed from V and 4 bases from J, the gap between germline ends came to 15 bases. DNA of the CDR3: TGTGCCAGCAGTTTTACCCTCCGGGGAGGCACTGAAGCTTTCTTT. As protein: CASSFTLRGGTEAFF.

The chain couples TRBV7-2 to TRBJ1-3; D is undetermined. This CDR3 has 15 residues. CDR1 and CDR2 (germline): SGHTA, FQGNSA. Trimming removed 2 bases at V and 2 bases at J, with 10 bases between. CDR3 sequence: CASSLSYGTGNTIYF. The CDR3 coding sequence is TGTGCCAGCAGCTTATCTTACGGGACTGGAAACACCATATATTTT.

The chain recombines TRBV14 with TRBJ1-1, with 7 positions matching TRBD1. Germline CDR1 and CDR2: SGHDN and FVKESK. Losses at the gene ends were 3 bases for V and 0 bases for J; bases not matched to a gene: 7. The CDR3 extends over 16 amino acids. This CDR3 reads CASSQMRGQMNTEAFF. The DNA for the CDR3 is TGTGCCAGCAGCCAGATGAGGGGACAGATGAACACTGAAGCTTTCTTT.

This clone was observed a single time. This CDR3 is CASSPMRSNTEAFF. DNA of the CDR3: TGTGCCAGCTCACCAATGCGTAGTAACACTGAAGCTTTCTTT. This chain connects TRBV18 to TRBJ1-1; D uncertain. CDR1 and CDR2 from the germline V gene are KGHSH and LQKENI. Trimming removed 2 bases from V and 2 bases from J, with 9 bases in between. The CDR3 covers 14 residues. Combining the CDR3 with reference TRBV18 and TRBJ1-1 gives the whole variable domain NAGVMQNPRHLVRRRGQEARLRCSPMKGHSHVYWYRQLPEEGLKFMVYLQKENIIDESGMPKERFSAEFPKEGPSILRIQQVVRGDSAAYFCASSPMRSNTEAFFGQGTRLTVV.

The J gene is TRBJ1-3, the V gene TRBV9, with 8 bases fitting TRBD1. The length of the CDR3 is 19 residues. Unmatched junction bases numbered 16, after V lost 5 bases and J lost 0 bases. Germline CDR1 and CDR2: SGDLS and YYNGEE. The CDR3 DNA reads as TGTGCCAGCAGTCGAGAGGAAGGGACAGGCCTACTCTCTGGAAACACCATATATTTT. Its translation is CASSREEGTGLLSGNTIYF. The whole variable domain, remainder taken from reference TRBV9 and TRBJ1-3, is DSGVTQTPKHLITATGQRVTLRCSPRSGDLSVYWYQQSLDQGLQFLIQYYNGEERAKGNILERFSAQQFPDLHSELNLSSLELGDSALYFCASSREEGTGLLSGNTIYFGEGSWLTVV.

The rearrangement joins TRBV29-1 to TRBJ2-3, with 8 bases fitting TRBD1. Germline CDR1 reads SQVTM; CDR2 reads ANQGSEA. The V gene end was trimmed by 7 bases and the J gene end by 2 bases; junction bases not matched to a gene: 14. There are 16 residues in the CDR3. CDR3 residues: CSADGYRGDTTDTQYF. CDR3 sequence (DNA): TGCAGCGCTGACGGGTACAGGGGGGATACCACAGATACGCAGTATTTT.

The chain joins TRBV5-1 to TRBJ2-2, with 13 bases that match TRBD2. The V gene end was trimmed by 4 bases and the J gene end by 6 bases; junction bases not matched to a gene: 6. Germline V lookup: CDR1 SGHRS, CDR2 YFSETQ. CDR3 size: 16 residues. The CDR3 DNA follows: TGCGCCAGCAGCATTGGGACTAGCGGGATGGCCGGGGAGCTGTTTTTT. Translated, it gives CASSIGTSGMAGELFF.

The CDR3 is CASSPRDGDEQFF. The DNA for the CDR3 is TGTGCCAGCAGCCCCAGGGATGGGGATGAGCAGTTCTTC. This chain links TRBV13 with TRBJ2-1; D is possibly TRBD1 (5 bases). CDR1 PRHDT and CDR2 FYEKMQ come from the germline V gene (reference sequence). CDR3 size: 13 residues. Trimming cost V 5 bases and J 8 bases, with 13 bases left between them.

The chain has TRBV5-1 and TRBJ2-7; 8 bases are shared with TRBD1. The CDR3 is 17 amino acids. V was pared by 7 bases and J by 2 bases, with 17 bases of the junction left unmatched. Germline CDR1 and CDR2: SGHRS and YFSETQ. This CDR3 is CASRQGAQPNTPYEQYF. The CDR3 nucleotides are TGCGCCAGCCGCCAGGGGGCGCAACCAAACACGCCCTACGAGCAGTACTTC.

CDR3 nucleotide sequence: TGTGCCAGCAGTTCTCCCGGTAGTGACACCCGGTTGGAGCAGTACGTC. Protein sequence: CASSSPGSDTRLEQYV. The genes are TRBV27 and TRBJ2-7, with D uncertain. V gave up 4 bases and J gave up 7 bases, with 23 bases separating them. The CDR3 is 16 residues long. Germline values: CDR1 MNHEY, CDR2 SMNVEV (reference sequence).